This TCR beta chain was profiled in a study of graft-versus-host responses after intestinal transplantation. At the level of the study: Transplants given to recipients were multivisceral, liver-intestinal, or isolated intestinal. Recipients were all induced with anti-thymocyte globulin, then given tacrolimus and steroids for about three years. General study points: Early after transplant, HvG clones declined as circulating GvH clones peaked. Recipient marrow contained GvH clones, some of which appeared first in ileum or blood.

Method: immunoSEQ multiplex PCR; TCRdb's copy keeps in-frame clones and lacks some. The sample lists approximately 49,000 clones, about 95% occurring once. For this clone: Its matching antigen is unknown.

Deletions cut 3 bases from V and 2 bases from J, with 8 bases between. The germline CDR1 and CDR2 sequences are WSHSY and SAAADI. The CDR3 is 13 amino acids. Specimen: unstimulated CD8+ T cells sorted from spleen or lymph node cells, collected before transplant. The receptor was derived from a human donor who was the organ donor for an intestinal transplant. The genes are TRBV10-2 and TRBJ2-7; D ambiguous. Here the CDR3 reads CASSDLLTYEQYF. In DNA form, the CDR3 reads TGCGCCAGCAGTGATCTGTTAACCTACGAGCAGTACTTC.